What follows are 19 T cell receptor beta chains derived from one specimen sequenced in a study of blood T cell repertoires in COVID-19. Profiling relied on immunoSEQ multiplex PCR, and the TCRdb table lists in-frame clones only, not all of them. The sample lists hundreds of thousands of clones; about 94% were seen once. Material for sequencing was peripheral blood. These TCRs come from a man between 60 and 75 years old with COVID-19, enrolled during active disease.

The V gene is TRBV12-5, the J gene TRBJ2-7, with 13 bases that match TRBD2. The CDR3 is made up of 15 amino acids. V was clipped by 6 bases and J by 5 bases; unmatched bases: 7. CDR1 is LGHNT and CDR2 is FRNRAP in the germline V gene. The CDR3 coding sequence is TGTGCTAGTGGCTTAGGACTAGCGGGAGCGCACGAGCAGTACTTC. As protein: CASGLGLAGAHEQYF.

The chain couples TRBV7-8 to TRBJ1-3; D unclear. The CDR3 is 15 amino acids. Trimming stripped 1 base from V and 0 bases from J, with 7 bases between. Germline values: CDR1 SGHVS, CDR2 FQNEAQ. Here the CDR3 reads CASSLGGPSGNTIYF. DNA of the CDR3: TGTGCCAGCAGCTTAGGAGGGCCCTCTGGAAACACCATATATTTT. Based on the CDR3 plus reference TRBV7-8 and TRBJ1-3, the full variable domain is GAGVSQSPRYKVAKRGQDVALRCDPISGHVSLFWYQQALGQGPEFLTYFQNEAQLDKSGLPSDRFFAERPEGSVSTLKIQRTQQEDSAVYLCASSLGGPSGNTIYFGEGSWLTVV.

This chain connects TRBV5-4 to TRBJ2-2, with 8 bases that match TRBD1. The CDR3 spans 15 residues. Germline lookup yields CDR1 SGHNT and CDR2 YYREEE (reference sequence). With V trimmed by 4 bases and J by 0 bases, 2 bases remained unmatched. The CDR3 loop reads CASSRDRTNTGELFF. The CDR3 coding sequence is TGTGCCAGCAGCCGGGACAGGACGAACACCGGGGAGCTGTTTTTT.

This clone was counted a single time. The gene calls are TRBV30 and TRBJ1-4; D unclear. Germline-derived CDR1 and CDR2 are GTSNPN and SVGIG (reference sequence). The V end was cut by 4 bases, the J end by 0 bases, with 21 bases between. This CDR3 has 18 amino acids. The CDR3 spells CAWTNPGVRLTTNEKLFF. DNA for the CDR3: TGTGCCTGGACGAACCCAGGCGTCCGGCTAACAACTAATGAAAAACTGTTTTTT.

Points on this clone: At one boundary the junction diverges from the germline segment, which might be a read error. V is TRBV7-9 and J is TRBJ1-3; no definite D call. The germline V gene encodes CDR1 SEHNR and CDR2 FQNEAQ (reference sequence). The CDR3 is made up of 12 amino acids. This chain's CDR3 is CASSLVGDTIYF. CDR3 nucleotides: TGTGCCAGCAGCTTAGTTGGAGACACCATATATTTT. Supplemented by reference TRBV7-9 and TRBJ1-3, the full variable domain reads DTGVSQNPRHKITKRGQNVTFRCDPISEHNRLYWYRQTLGQGPEFLTYFQNEAQLEKSRLLSDRFSAERPKGSFSTLEIQRTEQGDSAMYLCASSLVGDTIYFGEGSWLTVV.

This clone appeared once. Distinct nucleotide sequences in the sample also encode this CDR3. The chain links TRBV29-1 to TRBJ2-1, with 7 bases identical to TRBD1. The germline V gene encodes CDR1 SQVTM and CDR2 ANQGSEA. This CDR3 region has 13 residues. V trimming: 6 bases; J trimming: 2 bases; junction bases outside the gene matches: 4. The CDR3 DNA is TGCAGCGTGAGACAGGGCCCCTACAATGAGCAGTTCTTC. Translating gives CSVRQGPYNEQFF.

J is TRBJ2-3 and V is TRBV12-3 or TRBV12-4; D remains ambiguous. Trimming cost V 3 bases and J 4 bases, with 8 bases left between them. The CDR3 runs 13 residues. The CDR3, as DNA: TGTGCCAGCAGTTTCATGCGCTCAGATACGCAGTATTTT. It yields the protein CASSFMRSDTQYF.

The V call is TRBV6-6, the J call TRBJ2-1; D is perhaps TRBD2 (6 bases). V was clipped by 7 bases and J by 0 bases, with 16 bases between them. This CDR3 spans 16 amino acids. In germline, CDR1 is MNHNY, CDR2 SVGAGI (reference sequence). CDR3 sequence (DNA): TGTGCCAGCATCTCCGGGAGCGCGGACTCCTACAATGAGCAGTTCTTC. This codes for CASISGSADSYNEQFF.

The sample holds one count of this clone. This chain links TRBV24-1 with TRBJ2-1; 8 bases are shared with TRBD1. The CDR3 consists of 15 residues. Germline CDR1 is KGHDR and CDR2 is SFDVKD. V shed 4 bases and J 10 bases; nucleotides not matched to a gene: 11. CDR3 amino acids: CATSDRTSDRGEQFF. CDR3 bases: TGTGCCACCAGTGACCGAACCTCCGACAGGGGCGAGCAGTTCTTC.

This clone turned up a few times. V and J are TRBV7-2 and TRBJ2-1; TRBD2 matches at 8 bases. CDR1 and CDR2 from the germline V gene are SGHTA and FQGNSA. Germline trimming cut 2 bases from V and 5 bases from J; bases unmatched to any gene: 5. The CDR3 spans 15 residues. CDR3 bases: TGTGCCAGCAGCTTACGCGGGAGGCCGGACAATGAGCAGTTCTTC. Translating gives CASSLRGRPDNEQFF.

The rearrangement links TRBV18 to TRBJ1-5, with 9 bases matching TRBD1. This CDR3 has 16 residues. Germline V CDR1 and CDR2: KGHSH, LQKENI. Trimming cost V 5 bases and J 4 bases; bases outside gene matches: 9. The CDR3 DNA reads TGTGCCAGCTCATCCTCGGACAGGGGAAGGAATCAGCCCCAGCATTTT. This sequence encodes CASSSSDRGRNQPQHF.

V usage is TRBV9 and J usage is TRBJ2-6; D uncertain. Germline V gene data show CDR1 as SGDLS and CDR2 as YYNGEE. The CDR3 covers 15 residues. The V end lost 0 bases, the J end lost 2 bases, and 6 bases lay between the germline ends. CDR3 sequence: CASSVGAAGANVLTF. The CDR3 coding sequence is TGTGCCAGCAGCGTAGGTGCAGCTGGGGCCAACGTCCTGACTTTC.

The chain couples TRBV10-3 to TRBJ2-3; D remains unclear. CDR1 and CDR2 from the germline V gene are ENHRY and SYGVKD. V shed 2 bases and J shed 9 bases, with 9 bases lying between them. The CDR3 contains 12 residues. This CDR3 reads CAISERLVTQYF. The CDR3 DNA is TGTGCCATCAGTGAGAGGCTAGTGACGCAGTATTTT.

This rearrangement joins TRBV7-2 to TRBJ2-4, with D possibly TRBD1 on 6 matching bases. This CDR3 comprises 16 residues. Trimming left V 1 base short and J 0 bases short, with 10 bases between. Germline CDR1 reads SGHTA; CDR2 reads FQGNSA. CDR3 coding DNA: TGTGCCAGCAGCTTAGACCAGGGGAAAGCCAAAAACATTCAGTACTTC. Translated, it gives CASSLDQGKAKNIQYF.

The CDR3 nucleotides read TGTGCCACCGGACAGGGAGGACACTACGAGCAGTACTTC. It is translated as CATGQGGHYEQYF. The J gene is TRBJ2-7, the V gene TRBV10-3, with TRBD1 identical over 8 bases. V lost 10 bases and J lost 3; bases outside the gene matches: 8. This CDR3 region has 13 residues. From germline, CDR1 is ENHRY and CDR2 SYGVKD.

In this sample, this clone turned up a few times. This chain links TRBV5-8 with TRBJ2-5; 7 bases match TRBD1. Germline CDR1 is SGHTS and CDR2 is YDEGEE. After removal of 5 bases from V and 4 bases from J, the junction contained 8 bases not matched to a gene. CDR3 length: 14 amino acids. The CDR3: CASRLPGGAETQYF. CDR3 sequence (DNA): TGTGCCAGCAGATTACCAGGGGGTGCAGAGACCCAGTACTTC.

This chain links TRBV19 with TRBJ1-5, with 8 bases that match TRBD1. After removal of 6 bases from V and 4 bases from J, the junction contained 8 bases not matched to a gene. The CDR3 is 15 residues long. Germline values: CDR1 LNHDA, CDR2 SQIVND (reference sequence). For the CDR3, the DNA is TGTGCCAGTAGAAGACAGGGGAACCTTAATCAGCCCCAGCATTTT. It yields the protein CASRRQGNLNQPQHF.

The count of this clone is one. The chain is built from TRBV7-2 and TRBJ2-1, with TRBD2 identical over 12 bases. The junction had 14 bases not matched to a gene; V was cut back by 5 bases and J by 9 bases. This CDR3 is 17 amino acids long. Germline assignment: CDR1 SGHTA and CDR2 FQGNSA. CDR3 amino acids: CASSPDLLAGGPGEQFF. In nucleotides, the CDR3 is TGTGCCAGCAGCCCGGATCTGCTAGCGGGGGGGCCCGGTGAGCAGTTCTTC.

This chain connects TRBV6-4 to TRBJ1-2; weak D call: TRBD1 (5 bases). This CDR3 is built from 15 residues. Germline V gene sequence: CDR1 MRHNA, CDR2 SNTAGT. The V end was cut by 0 bases, the J end by 6 bases, with 14 bases between. The CDR3 reads CASSDSTDSRHGYTF. The CDR3 coding sequence is TGTGCCAGCAGTGACTCGACAGACTCCAGACATGGCTACACCTTC.